This TCR beta chain was observed in a study of T cell responses to AZD1222 COVID-19 vaccine. Assay: immunoSEQ multiplex PCR; the TCRdb copy retains only in-frame clones and omits some. The sample includes 150,000 to 200,000 clones, 85% to 90% of them seen just once. The CDR3 covers 12 residues. The J segment lost 9 bases and the V segment lost 6 bases, leaving 8 bases of the junction unmatched. Germline assignment: CDR1 SQVTM and CDR2 ANQGSEA. Source: peripheral blood, taken on day 0 of AZD1222 vaccination. The rearrangement links TRBV29-1 to TRBJ2-1; 7 nucleotides match TRBD1. The source is an adult in good health. The CDR3, as DNA: TGCAGCGTGGCCAGACAGGGAACTGAGCAGTTCTTC. Its protein product is CSVARQGTEQFF.